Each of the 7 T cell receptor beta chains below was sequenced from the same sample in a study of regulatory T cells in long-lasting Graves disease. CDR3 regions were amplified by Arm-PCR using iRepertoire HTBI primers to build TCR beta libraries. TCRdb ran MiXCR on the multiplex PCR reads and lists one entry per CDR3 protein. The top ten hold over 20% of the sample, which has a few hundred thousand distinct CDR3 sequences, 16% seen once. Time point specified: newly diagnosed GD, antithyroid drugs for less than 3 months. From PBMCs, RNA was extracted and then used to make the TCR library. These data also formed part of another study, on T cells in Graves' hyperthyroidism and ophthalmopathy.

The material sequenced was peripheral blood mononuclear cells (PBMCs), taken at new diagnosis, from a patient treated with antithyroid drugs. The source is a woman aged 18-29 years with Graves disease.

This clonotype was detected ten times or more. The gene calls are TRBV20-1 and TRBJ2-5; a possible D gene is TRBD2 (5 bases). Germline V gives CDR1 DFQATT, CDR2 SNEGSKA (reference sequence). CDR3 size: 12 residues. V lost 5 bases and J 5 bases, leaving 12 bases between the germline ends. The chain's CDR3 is CSALEGRETQYF. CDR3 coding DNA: TGCAGTGCTTTAGAGGGCCGGGAGACCCAGTACTTC.

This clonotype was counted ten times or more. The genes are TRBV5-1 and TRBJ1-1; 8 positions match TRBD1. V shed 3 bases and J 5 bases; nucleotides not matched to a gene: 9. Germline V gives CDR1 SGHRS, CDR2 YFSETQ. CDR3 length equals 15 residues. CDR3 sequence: CASSSTGAWETEAFF. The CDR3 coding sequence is TGCGCCAGCAGCTCGACAGGGGCTTGGGAGACTGAAGCTTTCTTT. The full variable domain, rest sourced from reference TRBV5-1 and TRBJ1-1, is KAGVTQTPRYLIKTRGQQVTLSCSPISGHRSVSWYQQTPGQGLQFLFEYFSETQRNKGNFPGRFSGRQFSNSRSEMNVSTLELGDSALYLCASSSTGAWETEAFFGQGTRLTVV.

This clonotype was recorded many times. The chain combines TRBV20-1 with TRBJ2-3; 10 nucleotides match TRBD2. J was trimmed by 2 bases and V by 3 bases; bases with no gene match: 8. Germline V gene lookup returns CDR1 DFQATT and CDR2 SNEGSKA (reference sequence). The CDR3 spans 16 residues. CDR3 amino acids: CSASVAGGGDTDTQYF. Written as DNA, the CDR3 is TGCAGTGCTAGTGTAGCGGGAGGAGGGGACACAGATACGCAGTATTTT.

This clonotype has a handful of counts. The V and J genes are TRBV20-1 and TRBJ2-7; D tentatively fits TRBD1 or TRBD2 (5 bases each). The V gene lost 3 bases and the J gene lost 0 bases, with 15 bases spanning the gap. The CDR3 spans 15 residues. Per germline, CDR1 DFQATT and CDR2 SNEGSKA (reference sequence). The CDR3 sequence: CSASGIGTSSYEQYF. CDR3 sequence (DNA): TGCAGTGCTAGTGGGATAGGGACCAGCTCCTACGAGCAGTACTTC.

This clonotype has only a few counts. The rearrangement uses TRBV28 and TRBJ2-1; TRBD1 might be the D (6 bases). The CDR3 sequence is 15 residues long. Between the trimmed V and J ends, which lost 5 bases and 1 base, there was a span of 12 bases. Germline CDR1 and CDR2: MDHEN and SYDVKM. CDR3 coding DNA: TGTGCCAGCAGTCTCCCCACAGGGTCCTACAATGAGCAGTTCTTC. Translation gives CASSLPTGSYNEQFF. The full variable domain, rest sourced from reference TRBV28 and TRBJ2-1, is DVKVTQSSRYLVKRTGEKVFLECVQDMDHENMFWYRQDPGLGLRLIYFSYDVKMKEKGDIPEGYSVSREKKERFSLILESASTNQTSMYLCASSLPTGSYNEQFFGPGTRLTVL.

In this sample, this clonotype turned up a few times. The CDR3 reads CASSYSAGGSGQPQHF. The CDR3 bases are TGTGCCAGCAGTTACTCGGCTGGGGGGTCGGGACAGCCCCAGCATTTT. The chain has TRBV6-5 and TRBJ1-5; D possibly corresponds to TRBD1 (5 bases). In germline, CDR1 is MNHEY, CDR2 SVGAGI. This CDR3 contains 16 residues. V was trimmed by 0 bases and J by 7 bases, leaving 16 bases between them.

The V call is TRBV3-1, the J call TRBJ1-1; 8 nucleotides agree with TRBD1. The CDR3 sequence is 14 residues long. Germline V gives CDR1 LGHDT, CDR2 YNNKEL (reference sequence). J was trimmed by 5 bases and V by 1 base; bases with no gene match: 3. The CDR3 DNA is TGTGCCAGCAGCCAAGGGACAGGGCGAACTGAAGCTTTCTTT. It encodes CASSQGTGRTEAFF. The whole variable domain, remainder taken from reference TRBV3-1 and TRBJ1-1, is DTAVSQTPKYLVTQMGNDKSIKCEQNLGHDTMYWYKQDSKKFLKIMFSYNNKELIINETVPNRFSPKSPDKAHLNLHINSLELGDSAVYFCASSQGTGRTEAFFGQGTRLTVV.